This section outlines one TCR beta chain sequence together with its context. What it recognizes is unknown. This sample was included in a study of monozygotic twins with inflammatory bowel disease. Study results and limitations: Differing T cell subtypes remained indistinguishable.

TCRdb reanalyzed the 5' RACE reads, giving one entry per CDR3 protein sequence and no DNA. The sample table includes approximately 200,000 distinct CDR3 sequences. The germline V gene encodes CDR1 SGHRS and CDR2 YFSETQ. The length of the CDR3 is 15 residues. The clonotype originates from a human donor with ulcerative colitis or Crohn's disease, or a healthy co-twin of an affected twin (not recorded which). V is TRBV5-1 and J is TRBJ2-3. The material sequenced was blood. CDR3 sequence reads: CASSLDVLITDTQYF.